The clone carrying this T cell receptor beta chain has a count of ten or more. Its antigen is not identified. The use of a sample-barcoded 5' primer and a J-beta primer mix characterized a second PCR of 7 to 11 cycles. Using its own MiXCR run on the 5' RACE reads, TCRdb lists one record per CDR3 protein. The data contain around 1.1 million distinct CDR3 sequences, about two fifths of them seen just once; the ten biggest clones take up less than 15%. Donors ranged from about 6 to 90 years old and were healthy Caucasians in Russia. The authors drew ten milliliters of peripheral blood from each donor. This sample is part of a study of blood T cells in healthy people across ages. About the research overall: Template switching recovered approximately one barcoded beta molecule for every two T cells.

The CDR3 sequence is 17 residues long. Germline loops: CDR1 SGHAT, CDR2 FQDESV (reference sequence). Trimming stripped 0 bases from V and 0 bases from J, with 12 bases between. Broader study findings: Older age coincided with a roughly linear decline in TCR beta diversity per million T cells.

The TCR was taken from a man younger than 30 in good health. The specimen was blood. The chain links TRBV11-1 to TRBJ1-3; D unresolved. CDR3 nucleotides: TGTGCCAGCAGCTTAGCGGATTACAGACGCTCTGGAAACACCATATATTTT. Protein product: CASSLADYRRSGNTIYF.